The 7 T cell receptor beta chains in this list originate from one sample, sequenced in a study of post-analysis software for immune sequencing data. The antigens these receptors bind are not known. Study-wide results and limits: About 5 TRBV segments occurring more often in patients than controls included TRBV5-6, TRBV5-1 and TRBV20-1.

Prepared libraries of TCR beta cDNA carried unique molecular identifiers. TCRdb re-called the PCR reads through MiXCR, storing one row per CDR3 protein. Of under 900,000 distinct CDR3 sequences detected, about 53% appear once; the ten largest clones hold about 4.8%. The sequenced sample consisted of blood. The receptor source for this set is a girl between 5 and 17 years old with multiple sclerosis.

This chain connects TRBV7-3 to TRBJ2-1, with 12 bases aligning to TRBD2. J was trimmed by 9 bases and V by 2 bases; bases with no gene match: 11. The CDR3 contains 17 residues. CDR1 and CDR2 (germline): SGHTA, FQGTGA. The CDR3 region is CASSLGVLAGGPSEQFF. The CDR3 DNA follows: TGTGCCAGCAGCTTAGGCGTCCTAGCGGGAGGGCCTAGTGAGCAGTTCTTC.

The rearrangement links TRBV6-5 to TRBJ2-1; D is perhaps TRBD2 (7 bases). This CDR3 comprises 15 residues. Germline lookup yields CDR1 MNHEY and CDR2 SVGAGI. The V gene lost 7 bases and the J gene lost 3 bases, with 16 bases spanning the gap. CDR3 DNA sequence: TGTGCCAGCACCCAAAGGGGGGGAGACTACAATGAGCAGTTCTTC. Residues: CASTQRGGDYNEQFF.

This clonotype was detected only a few times. V is TRBV19 and J is TRBJ1-2; no clear D. V lost 4 bases, J lost 3 bases, and 6 bases lay in between. The CDR3 contains 12 residues. Per the germline V gene, CDR1 is LNHDA and CDR2 is SQIVND (reference sequence). CDR3 DNA sequence: TGTGCCAGTAGTACTCAGGACTATGGCTACACCTTC. Its protein product is CASSTQDYGYTF.

The table lists this clonotype with a few counts. This chain links TRBV2 with TRBJ2-7, with 7 bases fitting TRBD2. The J segment lost 4 bases and the V segment lost 5 bases, leaving 8 bases of the junction unmatched. This CDR3 region has 14 residues. Germline CDR1 SNHLY, CDR2 FYNNEI. The CDR3 DNA follows: TGTGCCAGCAGTTCCCCGGGGGGTAATTACGAGCAGTACTTC. The encoded protein is CASSSPGGNYEQYF.

This clonotype was detected a few times. V and J are TRBV12-3 or TRBV12-4 and TRBJ2-3, with no clear D. This CDR3 has 12 residues. Trimming took 4 bases from V and 9 from J, leaving 11 bases between them. CDR3 sequence: CASSSQPRTQYF. The CDR3 DNA reads TGTGCCAGCAGTTCCCAGCCTCGGACGCAGTATTTT.

The chain links TRBV5-5 to TRBJ2-2; the D gene is possibly TRBD2 (5 bases). The V end lost 1 base, the J end lost 1 base, and 8 bases lay between the germline ends. The CDR3 runs 15 residues. The germline V gene encodes CDR1 SGHKS and CDR2 YYEKEE (reference sequence). In DNA form, the CDR3 reads TGTGCCAGCAGCTTGAGGGCGGGGAACACCGGGGAGCTGTTTTTT. It yields the protein CASSLRAGNTGELFF.

V is TRBV20-1 and J is TRBJ1-1, with D unclear. The CDR3 has 13 residues. Germline CDR1 and CDR2: DFQATT and SNEGSKA (reference sequence). V was trimmed by 6 bases and J by 6 bases, leaving 17 bases between them. CDR3 sequence reads: CSAENTRRPEAFF. The CDR3 DNA sequence: TGCAGTGCCGAGAACACGAGAAGGCCTGAAGCTTTCTTT.